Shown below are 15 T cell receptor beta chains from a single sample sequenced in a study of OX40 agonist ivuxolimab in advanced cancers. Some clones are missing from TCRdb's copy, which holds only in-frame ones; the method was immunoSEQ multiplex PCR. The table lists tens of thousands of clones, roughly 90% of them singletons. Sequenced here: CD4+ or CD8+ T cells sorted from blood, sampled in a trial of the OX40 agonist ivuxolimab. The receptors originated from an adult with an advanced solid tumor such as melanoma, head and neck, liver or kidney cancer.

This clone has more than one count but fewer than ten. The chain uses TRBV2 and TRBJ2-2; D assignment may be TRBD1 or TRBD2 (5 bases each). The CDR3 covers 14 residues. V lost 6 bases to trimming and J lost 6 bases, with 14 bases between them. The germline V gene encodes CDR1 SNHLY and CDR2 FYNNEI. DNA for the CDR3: TGTGCCAGCAGGGGGGAGATGACGGCCGGGGAGCTGTTTTTT. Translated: CASRGEMTAGELFF.

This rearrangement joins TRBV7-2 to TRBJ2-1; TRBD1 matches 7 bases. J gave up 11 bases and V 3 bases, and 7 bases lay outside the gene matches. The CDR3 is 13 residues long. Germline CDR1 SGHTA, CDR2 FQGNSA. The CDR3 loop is CASSFGTEIKQFF. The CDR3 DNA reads TGTGCCAGCAGCTTCGGGACAGAAATTAAGCAGTTCTTC.

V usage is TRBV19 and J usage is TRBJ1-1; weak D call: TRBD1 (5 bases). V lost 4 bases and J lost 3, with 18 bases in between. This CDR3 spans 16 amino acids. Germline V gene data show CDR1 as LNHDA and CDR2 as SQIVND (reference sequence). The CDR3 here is CASSNRGRLGHTEAFF. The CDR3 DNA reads TGTGCCAGTAGTAATAGAGGGAGATTGGGGCACACTGAAGCTTTCTTT.

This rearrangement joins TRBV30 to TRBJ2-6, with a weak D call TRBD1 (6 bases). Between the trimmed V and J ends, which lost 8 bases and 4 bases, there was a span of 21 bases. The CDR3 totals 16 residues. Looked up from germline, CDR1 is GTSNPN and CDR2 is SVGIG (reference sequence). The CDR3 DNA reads TGTGCCGGCCAGATACACAGGGTGTCGGGGGCCAACGTCCTGACTTTC. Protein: CAGQIHRVSGANVLTF.

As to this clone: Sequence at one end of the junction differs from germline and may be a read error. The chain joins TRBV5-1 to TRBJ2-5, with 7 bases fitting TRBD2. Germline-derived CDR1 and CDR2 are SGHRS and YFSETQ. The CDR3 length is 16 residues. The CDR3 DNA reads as TGCGCCAGCAGGTTGGGCCCGGGGGGACTGGAGGAGACCCAGTACTTC. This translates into CASRLGPGGLEETQYF.

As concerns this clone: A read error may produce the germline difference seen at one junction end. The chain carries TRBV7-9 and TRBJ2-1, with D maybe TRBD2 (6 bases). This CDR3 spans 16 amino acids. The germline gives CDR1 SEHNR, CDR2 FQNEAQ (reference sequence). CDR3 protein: CASSLSGGGSHNEQFF. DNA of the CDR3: TGTGCCAGCAGCTTATCTGGGGGAGGCTCCCACAATGAGCAGTTCTTC.

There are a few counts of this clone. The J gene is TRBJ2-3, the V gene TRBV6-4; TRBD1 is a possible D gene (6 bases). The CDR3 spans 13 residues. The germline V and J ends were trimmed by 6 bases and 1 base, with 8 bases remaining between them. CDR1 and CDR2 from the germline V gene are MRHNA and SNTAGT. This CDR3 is CASRRTGTDTQYF. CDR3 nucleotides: TGTGCCAGCAGGAGGACAGGCACAGATACGCAGTATTTT.

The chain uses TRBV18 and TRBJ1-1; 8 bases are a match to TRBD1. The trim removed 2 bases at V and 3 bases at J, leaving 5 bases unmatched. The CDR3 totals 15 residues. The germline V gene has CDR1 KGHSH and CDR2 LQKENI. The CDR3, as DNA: TGTGCCAGCTCACCAAGGACAGGGATTTACACTGAAGCTTTCTTT. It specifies CASSPRTGIYTEAFF.

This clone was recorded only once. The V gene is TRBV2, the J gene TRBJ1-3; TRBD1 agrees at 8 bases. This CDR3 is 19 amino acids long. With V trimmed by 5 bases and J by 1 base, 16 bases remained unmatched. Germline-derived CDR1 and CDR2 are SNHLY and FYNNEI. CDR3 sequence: CASSQSRDRPRRSGNTIYF. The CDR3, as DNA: TGTGCCAGCAGTCAGTCCCGGGACAGGCCCCGAAGGTCTGGAAACACCATATATTTT. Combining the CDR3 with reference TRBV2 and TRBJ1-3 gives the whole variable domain EPEVTQTPSHQVTQMGQEVILRCVPISNHLYFYWYRQILGQKVEFLVSFYNNEISEKSEIFDDQFSVERPDGSNFTLKIRSTKLEDSAMYFCASSQSRDRPRRSGNTIYFGEGSWLTVV.

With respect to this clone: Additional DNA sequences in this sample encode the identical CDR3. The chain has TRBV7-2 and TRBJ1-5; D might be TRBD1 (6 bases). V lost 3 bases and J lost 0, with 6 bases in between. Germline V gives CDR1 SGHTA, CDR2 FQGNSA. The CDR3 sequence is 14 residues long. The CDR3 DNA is TGTGCCAGCAGCTTGACAGGTAGCAATCAGCCCCAGCATTTT. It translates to CASSLTGSNQPQHF. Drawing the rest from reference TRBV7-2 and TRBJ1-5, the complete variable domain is GAGVSQSPSNKVTEKGKDVELRCDPISGHTALYWYRQSLGQGLEFLIYFQGNSAPDKSGLPSDRFSAERTGGSVSTLTIQRTQQEDSAVYLCASSLTGSNQPQHFGDGTRLSIL.

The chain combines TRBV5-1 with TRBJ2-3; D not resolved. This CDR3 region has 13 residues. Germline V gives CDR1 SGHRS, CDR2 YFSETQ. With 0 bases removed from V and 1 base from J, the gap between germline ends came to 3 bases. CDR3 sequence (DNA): TGCGCCAGCAGCTTGGGTGGCACAGATACGCAGTATTTT. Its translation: CASSLGGTDTQYF.

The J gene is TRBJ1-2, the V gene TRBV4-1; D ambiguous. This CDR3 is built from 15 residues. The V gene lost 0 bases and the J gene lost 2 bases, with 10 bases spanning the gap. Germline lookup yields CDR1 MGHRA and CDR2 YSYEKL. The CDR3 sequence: CASSQEGGTNYGYTF. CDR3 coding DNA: TGCGCCAGCAGCCAAGAAGGAGGCACCAACTATGGCTACACCTTC.

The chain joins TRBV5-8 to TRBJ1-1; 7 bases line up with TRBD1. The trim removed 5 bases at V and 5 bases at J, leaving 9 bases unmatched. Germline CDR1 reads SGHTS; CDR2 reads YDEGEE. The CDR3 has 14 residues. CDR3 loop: CASRSATGWTEAFF. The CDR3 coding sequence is TGTGCCAGCAGATCCGCGACAGGGTGGACTGAAGCTTTCTTT.

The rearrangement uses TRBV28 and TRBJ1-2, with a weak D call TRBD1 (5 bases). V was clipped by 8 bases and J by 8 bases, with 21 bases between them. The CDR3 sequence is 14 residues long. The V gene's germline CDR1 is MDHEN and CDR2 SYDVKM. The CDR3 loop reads CASLMEQGIRGYTF. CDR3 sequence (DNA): TGTGCCAGCCTCATGGAGCAGGGTATAAGAGGCTACACCTTC.

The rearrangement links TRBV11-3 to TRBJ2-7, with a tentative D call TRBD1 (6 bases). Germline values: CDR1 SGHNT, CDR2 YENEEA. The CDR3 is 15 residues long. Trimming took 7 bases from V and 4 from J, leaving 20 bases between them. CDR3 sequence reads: CASTLTGTQNYEQYF. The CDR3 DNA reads TGTGCCAGCACCCTTACAGGGACGCAGAATTACGAGCAGTACTTC.